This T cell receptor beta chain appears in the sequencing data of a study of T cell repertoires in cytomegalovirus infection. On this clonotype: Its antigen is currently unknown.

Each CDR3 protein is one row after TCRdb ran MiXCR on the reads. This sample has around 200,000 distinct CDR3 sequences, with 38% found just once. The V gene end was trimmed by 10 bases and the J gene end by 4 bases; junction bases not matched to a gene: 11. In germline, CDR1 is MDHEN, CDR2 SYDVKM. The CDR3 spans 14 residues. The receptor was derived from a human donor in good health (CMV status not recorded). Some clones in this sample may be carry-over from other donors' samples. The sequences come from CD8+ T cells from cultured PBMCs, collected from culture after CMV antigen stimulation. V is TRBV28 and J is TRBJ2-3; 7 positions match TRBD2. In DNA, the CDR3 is TGTGCCAACTCCCAGCGGGACGGCGCAGATACGCAGTATTTT. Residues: CANSQRDGADTQYF. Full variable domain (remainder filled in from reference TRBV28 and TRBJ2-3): DVKVTQSSRYLVKRTGEKVFLECVQDMDHENMFWYRQDPGLGLRLIYFSYDVKMKEKGDIPEGYSVSREKKERFSLILESASTNQTSMYLCANSQRDGADTQYFGPGTRLTVL.